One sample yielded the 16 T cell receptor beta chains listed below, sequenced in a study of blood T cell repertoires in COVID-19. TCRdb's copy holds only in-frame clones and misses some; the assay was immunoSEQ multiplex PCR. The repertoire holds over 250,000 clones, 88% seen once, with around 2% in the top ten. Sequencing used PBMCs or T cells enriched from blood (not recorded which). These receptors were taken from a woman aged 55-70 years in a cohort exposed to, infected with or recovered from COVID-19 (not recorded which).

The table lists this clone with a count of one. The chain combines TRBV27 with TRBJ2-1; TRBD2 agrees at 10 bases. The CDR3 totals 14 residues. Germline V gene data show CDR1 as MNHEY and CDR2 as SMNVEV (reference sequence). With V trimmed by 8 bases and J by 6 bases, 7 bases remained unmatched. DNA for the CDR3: TGTGCCAGCCACCGGACTAGCGGAGTCAATGAGCAGTTCTTC. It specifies CASHRTSGVNEQFF.

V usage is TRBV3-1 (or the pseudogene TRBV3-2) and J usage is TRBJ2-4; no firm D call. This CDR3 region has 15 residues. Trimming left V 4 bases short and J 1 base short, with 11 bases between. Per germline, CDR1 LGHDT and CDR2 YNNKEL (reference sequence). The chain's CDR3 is CASSPSLSAKNIQYF. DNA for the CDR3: TGTGCCAGCAGCCCCTCTTTGTCGGCCAAAAACATTCAGTACTTC.

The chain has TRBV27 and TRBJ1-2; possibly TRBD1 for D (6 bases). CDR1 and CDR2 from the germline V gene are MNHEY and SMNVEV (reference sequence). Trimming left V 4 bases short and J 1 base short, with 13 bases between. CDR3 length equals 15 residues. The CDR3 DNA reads TGTGCCAGCAGTTCGCCTACACAGGGTAACTATGGCTACACCTTC. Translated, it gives CASSSPTQGNYGYTF.

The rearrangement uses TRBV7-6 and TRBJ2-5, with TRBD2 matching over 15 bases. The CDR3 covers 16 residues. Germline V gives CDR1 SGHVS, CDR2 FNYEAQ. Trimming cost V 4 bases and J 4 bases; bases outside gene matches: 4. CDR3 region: CASSSGLAGGPETQYF. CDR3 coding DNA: TGTGCCAGCAGCTCTGGACTAGCGGGAGGGCCAGAGACCCAGTACTTC.

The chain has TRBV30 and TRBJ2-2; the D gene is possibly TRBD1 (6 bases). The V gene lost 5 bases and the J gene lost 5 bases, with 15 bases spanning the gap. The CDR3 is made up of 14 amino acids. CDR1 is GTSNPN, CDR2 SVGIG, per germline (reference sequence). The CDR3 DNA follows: TGTGCCTGGGCAACAGGGTATAGGACCGGGGAGCTGTTTTTT. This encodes CAWATGYRTGELFF.

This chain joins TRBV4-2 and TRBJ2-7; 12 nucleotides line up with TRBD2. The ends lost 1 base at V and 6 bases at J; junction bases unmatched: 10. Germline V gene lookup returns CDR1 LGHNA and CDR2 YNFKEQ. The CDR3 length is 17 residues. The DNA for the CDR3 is TGTGCCAGCAGCCAAGTTCCCCTAGCGGGAGGGTTAGGCGAGCAGTACTTC. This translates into CASSQVPLAGGLGEQYF.

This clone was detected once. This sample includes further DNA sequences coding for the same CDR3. The CDR3 region is CASSVEGQGYEQYF. CDR3 bases: TGTGCCAGCAGCGTAGAAGGACAAGGGTACGAGCAGTACTTC. This chain connects TRBV9 to TRBJ2-7; TRBD1 might be the D (5 bases). The CDR3 covers 14 residues. V dropped 0 bases and J dropped 4 bases, with 11 bases sitting between them. Germline loops: CDR1 SGDLS, CDR2 YYNGEE.

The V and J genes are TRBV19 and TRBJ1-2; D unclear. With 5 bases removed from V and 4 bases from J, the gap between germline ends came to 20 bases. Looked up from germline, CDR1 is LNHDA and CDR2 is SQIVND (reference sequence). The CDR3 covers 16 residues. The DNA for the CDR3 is TGTGCCAGTAGTCAATCTACACCCGGGAGTGGCTATGGCTACACCTTC. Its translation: CASSQSTPGSGYGYTF.

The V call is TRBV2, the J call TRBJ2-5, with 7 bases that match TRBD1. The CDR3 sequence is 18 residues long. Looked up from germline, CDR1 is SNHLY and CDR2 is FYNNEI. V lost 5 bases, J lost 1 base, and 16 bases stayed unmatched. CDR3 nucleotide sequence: TGTGCCAGCAGTCAGAAAACCAACCCCCGGGACAGCCAAGAGACCCAGTACTTC. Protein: CASSQKTNPRDSQETQYF.

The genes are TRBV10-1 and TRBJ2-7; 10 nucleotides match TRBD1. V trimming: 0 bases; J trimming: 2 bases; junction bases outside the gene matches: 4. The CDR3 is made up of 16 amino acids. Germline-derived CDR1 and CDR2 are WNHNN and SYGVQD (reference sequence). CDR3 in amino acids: CASSESPDRGPYEQYF. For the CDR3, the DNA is TGCGCCAGCAGTGAGTCCCCTGACAGGGGGCCCTACGAGCAGTACTTC.

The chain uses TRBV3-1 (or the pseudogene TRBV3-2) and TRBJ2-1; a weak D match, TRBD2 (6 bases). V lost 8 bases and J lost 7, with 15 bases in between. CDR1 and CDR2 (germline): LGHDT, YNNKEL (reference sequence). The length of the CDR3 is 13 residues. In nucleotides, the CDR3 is TGTGCCAGCCAAGGGCTAGCGAGAAATGAGCAGTTCTTC. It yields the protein CASQGLARNEQFF.

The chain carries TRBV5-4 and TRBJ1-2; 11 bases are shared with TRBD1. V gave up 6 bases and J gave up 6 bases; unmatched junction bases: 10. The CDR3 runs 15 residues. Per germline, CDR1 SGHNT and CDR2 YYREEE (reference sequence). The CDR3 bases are TGTGCCAGCACCCACCCCAGGACAGGGGGCAATGGCTACACCTTC. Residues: CASTHPRTGGNGYTF.

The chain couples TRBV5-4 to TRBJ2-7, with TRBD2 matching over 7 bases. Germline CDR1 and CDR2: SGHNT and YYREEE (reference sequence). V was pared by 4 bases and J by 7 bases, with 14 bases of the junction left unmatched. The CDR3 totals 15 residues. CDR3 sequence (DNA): TGTGCCAGCAGCCCGGGGGTAGCGGGCCAGATTGAGCAGTACTTC. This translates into CASSPGVAGQIEQYF.

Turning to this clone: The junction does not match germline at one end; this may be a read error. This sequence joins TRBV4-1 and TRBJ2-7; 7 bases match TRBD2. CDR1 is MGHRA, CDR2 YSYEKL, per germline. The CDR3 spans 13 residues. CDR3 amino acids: CASSQVGLSGADF. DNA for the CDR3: TGCGCCAGCAGCCAAGTGGGTTTAAGCGGGGCCGACTTC.

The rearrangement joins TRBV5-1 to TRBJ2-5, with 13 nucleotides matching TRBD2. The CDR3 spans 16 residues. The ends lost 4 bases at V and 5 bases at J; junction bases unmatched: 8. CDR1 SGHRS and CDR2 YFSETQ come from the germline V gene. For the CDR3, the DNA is TGCGCCAGCAGCCTCCAGACTAGCGGGAGGTCGGAGACCCAGTACTTC. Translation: CASSLQTSGRSETQYF.

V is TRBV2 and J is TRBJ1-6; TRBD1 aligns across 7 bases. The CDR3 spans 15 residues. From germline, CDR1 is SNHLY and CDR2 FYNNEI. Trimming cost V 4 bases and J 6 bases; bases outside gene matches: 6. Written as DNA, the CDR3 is TGTGCCAGCAGTGGGGACAGTAGCCTTAATTCACCCCTCCACTTT. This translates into CASSGDSSLNSPLHF.